Following are 28 T cell receptor beta chains from one sample sequenced in a study of blood T cells in healthy people across ages. The authors ran a second PCR of roughly 6 to 11 cycles using a sample-barcoded 5' primer and a J-beta primer mix. Using its own MiXCR run on the 5' RACE reads, TCRdb lists one record per CDR3 protein. In the table there are around 700,000 distinct CDR3 sequences, approximately 25% of which are singletons. Separately, the same data were catalogued under a study of T cells of mothers and their children.

The sequenced material came from blood. These receptors came from a boy younger than 18 in good health.

This clonotype was seen only a few times. This chain connects TRBV4-2 to TRBJ2-5, with D possibly being TRBD1 (6 bases). The DNA end lines up better with TRBJ2-7; the J call may be wrong. The CDR3 consists of 13 residues. In germline, CDR1 is LGHNA, CDR2 YNFKEQ. CDR3 sequence (DNA): TGTGCCAGCAGTGCGGACAGCTCCTACGAGCAGTACTTC. Residues: CASSADSSYEQYF.

V is TRBV15 and J is TRBJ2-2, with 14 nucleotides matching TRBD2. From germline, CDR1 is LNHNV and CDR2 YYDKDF (reference sequence). J gave up 6 bases and V 9 bases, and 6 bases lay outside the gene matches. The CDR3 is made up of 15 amino acids. The chain's CDR3 is CATRTSGRYAGELFF. The CDR3 region has the DNA TGTGCCACACGGACTAGCGGGAGGTACGCCGGGGAGCTGTTTTTT.

The chain joins TRBV20-1 to TRBJ2-5; 9 nucleotides align to TRBD2. The J segment lost 0 bases and the V segment lost 0 bases, leaving 14 bases of the junction unmatched. The germline gives CDR1 DFQATT, CDR2 SNEGSKA (reference sequence). CDR3 length: 19 amino acids. CDR3 sequence reads: CSARDYLIERLADQETQYF. In nucleotides, the CDR3 is TGCAGTGCTAGAGATTATTTGATCGAGCGACTAGCGGACCAAGAGACCCAGTACTTC.

The table lists this clonotype with a few counts. This rearrangement joins TRBV20-1 to TRBJ2-5; 7 nucleotides line up with TRBD1. This CDR3 spans 15 amino acids. V trimming: 6 bases; J trimming: 1 base; junction bases outside the gene matches: 11. Germline V gene lookup returns CDR1 DFQATT and CDR2 SNEGSKA (reference sequence). The DNA for the CDR3 is TGCAGTGCCCCCGCGCCCGACAGGGCCCAAGAGACCCAGTACTTC. This codes for CSAPAPDRAQETQYF.

The chain couples TRBV12-3 or TRBV12-4 to TRBJ2-2; D may be TRBD1 (6 bases). This CDR3 has 17 residues. The V gene lost 6 bases and the J gene lost 3 bases, with 20 bases spanning the gap. CDR3 amino acids: CASSQVSGKGDTGELFF. CDR3 DNA sequence: TGTGCCAGCAGCCAGGTTTCCGGGAAGGGGGACACCGGGGAGCTGTTTTTT.

V is TRBV7-9 and J is TRBJ2-5; D ambiguous. The CDR3 runs 15 residues. The germline gives CDR1 SEHNR, CDR2 FQNEAQ (reference sequence). V was pared by 4 bases and J by 0 bases, with 12 bases between. CDR3 protein: CASSSNGRYQETQYF. Written as DNA, the CDR3 is TGTGCCAGCAGCTCCAATGGCCGGTACCAAGAGACCCAGTACTTC.

CDR3 sequence: CASSFQGWQQETQYF. For the CDR3, the DNA is TGTGCCAGCAGCTTTCAAGGTTGGCAACAAGAGACCCAGTACTTC. This chain connects TRBV7-2 to TRBJ2-5; D ambiguous. V shed 3 bases and J shed 2 bases, with 13 bases lying between them. Germline lookup yields CDR1 SGHTA and CDR2 FQGNSA. The CDR3 runs to 15 residues. The full variable domain, completed using reference TRBV7-2 and TRBJ2-5, is GAGVSQSPSNKVTEKGKDVELRCDPISGHTALYWYRQSLGQGLEFLIYFQGNSAPDKSGLPSDRFSAERTGGSVSTLTIQRTQQEDSAVYLCASSFQGWQQETQYFGPGTRLLVL.

V and J are TRBV25-1 and TRBJ1-1; D gene unclear. Germline CDR1 reads MGHDK; CDR2 reads SYGVNS. CDR3 length: 17 amino acids. Trimming removed 5 bases from V and 4 bases from J, with 23 bases in between. CDR3 DNA: TGTGCCAGCAGTCACGGCGGCAGCAAAGGGTGGTTCACTGAAGCTTTCTTT. This sequence encodes CASSHGGSKGWFTEAFF.

The rearrangement uses TRBV12-3 or TRBV12-4 and TRBJ2-7; 8 nucleotides agree with TRBD1. With V trimmed by 6 bases and J by 11 bases, 6 bases remained unmatched. This CDR3 contains 11 residues. The CDR3 loop reads CASSGQGGKYF. DNA of the CDR3: TGTGCCAGCAGCGGACAGGGCGGAAAGTACTTC.

This clonotype was recorded a few times. The rearrangement joins TRBV12-5 to TRBJ2-1; 7 bases line up with TRBD2. Germline values: CDR1 LGHNT, CDR2 FRNRAP. The CDR3 totals 16 residues. With 2 bases clipped from V and 2 bases from J, the junction kept 6 bases outside the gene matches. The CDR3 bases are TGTGCTAGTGGTTTGACAAGCGGGACTGCCTACAATGAGCAGTTCTTC. As protein: CASGLTSGTAYNEQFF.

V gene TRBV6-5 combines with J gene TRBJ2-7, with a possible D match to TRBD1 (6 bases). The V end lost 0 bases, the J end lost 2 bases, and 11 bases lay between the germline ends. CDR1 MNHEY and CDR2 SVGAGI come from the germline V gene. The CDR3 extends over 15 amino acids. DNA of the CDR3: TGTGCCAGCAGTTACTCCCAGGGGAAAACCTACGAGCAGTACTTC. Amino acid sequence: CASSYSQGKTYEQYF.

This chain links TRBV27 with TRBJ1-4, with 9 nucleotides matching TRBD1. The CDR3 loop spans 12 amino acids. Germline V gene sequence: CDR1 MNHEY, CDR2 SMNVEV (reference sequence). Trimming removed 7 bases from V and 7 bases from J; junction bases left unmatched: 1. The CDR3 reads CASKDRGEKLFF. CDR3 nucleotide sequence: TGTGCCAGCAAGGACAGGGGTGAAAAACTGTTTTTT.

V usage is TRBV7-8 and J usage is TRBJ2-5; D may correspond to TRBD1 or TRBD2 (5 bases each). The end of the DNA is better explained by TRBJ2-7, so the J call may be wrong. CDR3 length: 14 amino acids. Germline V lookup: CDR1 SGHVS, CDR2 FQNEAQ. CDR3 nucleotides: TGTGCCAGCAGCCTGGGACCCTACTCCTACGAGCAGTACTTC. It translates to CASSLGPYSYEQYF.

This clonotype was seen a handful of times. The chain has TRBV6-2 or TRBV6-3 and TRBJ2-5, with D unclear. The end of the DNA fits TRBJ2-1 better, so the J call may be wrong. Germline V CDR1 and CDR2: MNHEY, SVGEGT. This CDR3 is built from 12 residues. CDR3 sequence (DNA): TGTGCCAGCGCTAACGGCTGGAATGAGCAGTTCTTC. It encodes CASANGWNEQFF.

V is TRBV28 and J is TRBJ2-1; tentatively, D is TRBD1 (6 bases). The J call is doubtful: the DNA matches TRBJ2-5 better. Germline CDR1 is MDHEN and CDR2 is SYDVKM. This CDR3 is built from 15 residues. The CDR3 nucleotides are TGTGCCAGCAGTTTACAGCAGGGGCCCCAAGAGACCCAGTACTTC. This gives the protein CASSLQQGPQETQYF.

This clonotype was detected many times. V is TRBV4-2 and J is TRBJ2-1; 8 positions match TRBD2. Trimming removed 1 base from V and 6 bases from J; junction bases left unmatched: 8. The CDR3 totals 16 residues. Per the germline V gene, CDR1 is LGHNA and CDR2 is YNFKEQ. The CDR3 DNA follows: TGTGCCAGCAGCCAAGTGGGTCTAGCGGGTGGCAATGAGCAGTTCTTC. This sequence encodes CASSQVGLAGGNEQFF.

On this clonotype: An end of the junction differs from the germline gene, which may be a read error. V and J are TRBV7-6 and TRBJ1-1, with D uncertain. CDR3 length: 12 amino acids. Germline V gives CDR1 SGHVS, CDR2 FNYEAQ. DNA for the CDR3: TGTGTCAGCAGCGGCCGATCGACTGAAGCTTTCTTT. It encodes CVSSGRSTEAFF. Together with reference TRBV7-6 and TRBJ1-1, the CDR3 gives the full variable domain: GAGVSQSPRYKVTKRGQDVALRCDPISGHVSLYWYRQALGQGPEFLTYFNYEAQQDKSGLPNDRFSAERPEGSISTLTIQRTEQRDSAMYRCVSSGRSTEAFFGQGTRLTVV.

This chain links TRBV7-9 with TRBJ2-1; 7 bases are shared with TRBD1. J gave up 7 bases and V 3 bases, and 6 bases lay outside the gene matches. This CDR3 is built from 14 residues. Germline V gene data show CDR1 as SEHNR and CDR2 as FQNEAQ (reference sequence). CDR3 amino acids: CASSLPGQLNEQFF. CDR3 coding DNA: TGTGCCAGCAGCTTGCCGGGACAGTTAAATGAGCAGTTCTTC.

The chain combines TRBV19 with TRBJ1-2; D not certain. This CDR3 is built from 16 residues. Germline CDR1 LNHDA, CDR2 SQIVND (reference sequence). With 3 bases removed from V and 4 bases from J, the gap between germline ends came to 18 bases. The CDR3, as DNA: TGTGCCAGTAGTATGCCGGCCGGTGCAGGAATCTATGGCTACACCTTC. It specifies CASSMPAGAGIYGYTF.

This clonotype was observed a handful of times. The chain recombines TRBV29-1 with TRBJ2-7; TRBD1 aligns across 10 bases. The CDR3 length is 13 residues. V was pared by 7 bases and J by 1 base, with 4 bases of the junction left unmatched. Germline CDR1 SQVTM, CDR2 ANQGSEA. This chain's CDR3 is CSAMGQGSYEQYF. The CDR3 nucleotides are TGCAGCGCCATGGGACAGGGGTCCTACGAGCAGTACTTC.

V gene TRBV12-3 or TRBV12-4 combines with J gene TRBJ2-1; D assignment may be TRBD1 or TRBD2 (6 bases each). The CDR3 contains 15 residues. V dropped 7 bases and J dropped 4 bases, with 17 bases sitting between them. The CDR3 protein is CASKLGGTSYNEQFF. The CDR3 nucleotides are TGTGCCAGCAAACTAGGGGGGACATCGTACAATGAGCAGTTCTTC.

To note about this clonotype: The germline gene is not matched at one end of the junction; a read error may be the cause. This sequence joins TRBV7-3 and TRBJ1-2; D may be TRBD1 (5 bases). This CDR3 has 15 amino acids. CDR1 SGHTA and CDR2 FQGTGA come from the germline V gene. The CDR3 protein is CASSPTEGLGEGYTF. The CDR3 DNA is TGTGCCAGCAGCCCCACGGAGGGGTTGGGTGAGGGCTACACTTTC.

This clonotype was counted a few times. The genes are TRBV13 and TRBJ1-2; D remains unclear. The CDR3 runs to 15 residues. Between the trimmed V and J ends, which lost 5 bases and 4 bases, there was a span of 17 bases. Germline loops: CDR1 PRHDT, CDR2 FYEKMQ (reference sequence). CDR3: CASSPAARSLYGYTF. In DNA, the CDR3 is TGTGCCAGCAGCCCCGCTGCGAGGTCCCTCTATGGCTACACCTTC.

This chain uses TRBV4-1 with TRBJ2-1; TRBD2 matches 9 bases. The V gene's germline CDR1 is MGHRA and CDR2 YSYEKL. With V trimmed by 1 base and J by 0 bases, 1 base remained unmatched. CDR3 length: 16 amino acids. The CDR3 region has the DNA TGCGCCAGCAGCCAAGTACTAGCGGGCTCCTACAATGAGCAGTTCTTC. Translating it yields CASSQVLAGSYNEQFF.

The chain combines TRBV7-9 with TRBJ2-2; the D is unclear. The V end was cut by 5 bases, the J end by 0 bases, with 13 bases between. The germline V gene has CDR1 SEHNR and CDR2 FQNEAQ (reference sequence). The CDR3 has 16 amino acids. CDR3 loop: CASSVWSASNTGELFF. The CDR3 nucleotides are TGTGCCAGCAGCGTATGGTCGGCCTCGAACACCGGGGAGCTGTTTTTT.

This clonotype came up a few times. The gene calls are TRBV20-1 and TRBJ1-5; D not certain. This CDR3 contains 12 residues. Per germline, CDR1 DFQATT and CDR2 SNEGSKA (reference sequence). Trimming cost V 2 bases and J 4 bases, with 6 bases left between them. DNA for the CDR3: TGCAGTGCTAGATCTGGGAATCAGCCCCAGCATTTT. Encoded protein: CSARSGNQPQHF.

The CDR3 nucleotides read TGTGCCAGCAGCCCGCTAGCGATCTACGAGCAGTACTTC. It encodes CASSPLAIYEQYF. The V call is TRBV7-9, the J call TRBJ2-7; weak D call: TRBD2 (6 bases). V lost 5 bases to trimming and J lost 3 bases, with 11 bases between them. This CDR3 has 13 amino acids. Germline-derived CDR1 and CDR2 are SEHNR and FQNEAQ (reference sequence). Full variable domain (rest looked up from reference TRBV7-9 and TRBJ2-7): DTGVSQNPRHKITKRGQNVTFRCDPISEHNRLYWYRQTLGQGPEFLTYFQNEAQLEKSRLLSDRFSAERPKGSFSTLEIQRTEQGDSAMYLCASSPLAIYEQYFGPGTRLTVT.

V gene TRBV29-1 combines with J gene TRBJ2-2; D is ambiguous. V was cut by 3 bases and J by 2 bases, with 22 bases left in between. The CDR3 sequence is 18 residues long. Germline V CDR1 and CDR2: SQVTM, ANQGSEA. CDR3 protein: CSVDHSYLHTHNTGELFF. The CDR3 DNA reads as TGCAGCGTTGACCACTCCTACCTACATACTCACAACACCGGGGAGCTGTTTTTT.